This T cell receptor (beta chain) appears in the sequencing data of a study of T cells after yellow fever vaccination. Study-level findings and limits: Weaker, the secondary response peaked sooner, at day 5 versus 15. Reappearing after the booster were most of the clones from primary vaccination (around 95% CD4, approximately 85% CD8). Sorted repertoires could include abundant contaminating clonotypes from bulk cells.

Making TCR cDNA involved 5'RACE template switching, which added UMIs and a universal primer site. TCRdb reprocessed the 5' RACE reads with MiXCR, giving one entry per CDR3 protein. The data hold under 300,000 distinct CDR3 sequences, with around 7% observed a single time. Points on this clonotype: Its antigen is still unknown.

The specimen comprised CD4+ T cells sorted from PBMCs, sampled 15 days after the yellow fever booster vaccination. This sequence originates from a man aged 30 to 45 who received the YFV17D yellow fever vaccine.

Written as DNA, the CDR3 is TGTGCCAGTAGTGGGCGACTAGCAACAGATACGCAGTATTTT. Amino acids: CASSGRLATDTQYF. The chain is built from TRBV19 and TRBJ2-3, with TRBD2 matching 7 bases. CDR1 is LNHDA, CDR2 SQIVND, per germline (reference sequence). Trimming cost V 5 bases and J 3 bases; bases outside gene matches: 5. CDR3 length: 14 residues.